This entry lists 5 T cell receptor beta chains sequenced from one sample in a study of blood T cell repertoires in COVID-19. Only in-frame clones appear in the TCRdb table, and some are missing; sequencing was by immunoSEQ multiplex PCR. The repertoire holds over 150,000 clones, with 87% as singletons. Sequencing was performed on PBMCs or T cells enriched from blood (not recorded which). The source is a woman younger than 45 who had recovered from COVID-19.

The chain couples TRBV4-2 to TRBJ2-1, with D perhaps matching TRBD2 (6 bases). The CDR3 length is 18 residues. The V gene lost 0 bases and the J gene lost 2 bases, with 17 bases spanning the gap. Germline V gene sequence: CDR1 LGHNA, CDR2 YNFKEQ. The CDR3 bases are TGTGCCAGCAGCCAAGATATAAATATGGGGGGACCCTACAATGAGCAGTTCTTC. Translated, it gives CASSQDINMGGPYNEQFF.

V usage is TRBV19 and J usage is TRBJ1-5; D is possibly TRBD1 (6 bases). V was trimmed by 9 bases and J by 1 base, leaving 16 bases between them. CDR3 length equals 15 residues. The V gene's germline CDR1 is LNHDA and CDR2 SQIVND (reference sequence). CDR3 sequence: CASLGGAGSNQPQHF. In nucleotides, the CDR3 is TGTGCCAGCCTAGGGGGGGCAGGGAGCAATCAGCCCCAGCATTTT.

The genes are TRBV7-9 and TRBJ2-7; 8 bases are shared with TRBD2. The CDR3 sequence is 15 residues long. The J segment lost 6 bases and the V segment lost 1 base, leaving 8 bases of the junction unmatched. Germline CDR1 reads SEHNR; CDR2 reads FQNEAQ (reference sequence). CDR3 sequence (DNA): TGTGCCAGCAGCTTAGTTAGCGGGGTCCCCCTCGAGCAGTACTTC. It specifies CASSLVSGVPLEQYF.

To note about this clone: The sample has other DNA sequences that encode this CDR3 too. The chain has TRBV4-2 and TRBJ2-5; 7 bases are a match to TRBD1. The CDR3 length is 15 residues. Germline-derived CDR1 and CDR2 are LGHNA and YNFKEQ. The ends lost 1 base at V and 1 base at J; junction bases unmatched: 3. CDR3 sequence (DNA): TGTGCCAGCAGCCAAGTACGGACAGGCCAAGAGACCCAGTACTTC. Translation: CASSQVRTGQETQYF.

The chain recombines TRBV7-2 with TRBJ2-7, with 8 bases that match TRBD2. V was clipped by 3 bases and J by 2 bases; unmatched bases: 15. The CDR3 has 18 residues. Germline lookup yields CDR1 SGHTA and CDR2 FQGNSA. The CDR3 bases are TGTGCCAGCAGCTTTTCAGCAGCGGGGGTTAACAGTCCCTACGAGCAGTACTTC. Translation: CASSFSAAGVNSPYEQYF.